One sample yielded the 5 T cell receptor beta chains listed below, sequenced in a study of cytomegalovirus exposure and HLA in healthy donors. Data came from immunoSEQ multiplex PCR; TCRdb stores just in-frame clones and leaves some out. The top ten clones hold over 3.5% of a sample with fewer than 80,000 clones, nearly 96% of them seen once. Sequenced: PBMCs. The receptors were sampled from a woman younger than 30 in good health and CMV-seropositive.

The chain combines TRBV7-2 with TRBJ2-4; D unresolved. This CDR3 is 13 amino acids long. Germline V gene sequence: CDR1 SGHTA, CDR2 FQGNSA. The V gene lost 1 base and the J gene lost 8 bases, with 9 bases spanning the gap. The CDR3 is CASSLDTRHIQYF. For the CDR3, the DNA is TGTGCCAGCAGCTTAGACACGAGGCACATTCAGTACTTC.

The V call is TRBV19, the J call TRBJ2-7, with 9 bases identical to TRBD1. Per the germline V gene, CDR1 is LNHDA and CDR2 is SQIVND (reference sequence). This CDR3 is 16 amino acids long. V lost 4 bases, J lost 3 bases, and 10 bases stayed unmatched. Written as DNA, the CDR3 is TGTGCCAGTAGTAGTTTCCGACAGGGGGATGACTACGAGCAGTACTTC. Its protein is CASSSFRQGDDYEQYF.

The CDR3 sequence: CASSSGLAGWDEQYF. The CDR3 DNA follows: TGTGCCAGCAGTTCTGGACTAGCGGGATGGGACGAGCAGTACTTC. The V call is TRBV13, the J call TRBJ2-7; 12 bases agree with TRBD2. V gave up 6 bases and J gave up 5 bases; unmatched junction bases: 8. This CDR3 has 15 amino acids. In germline, CDR1 is PRHDT, CDR2 FYEKMQ (reference sequence). Full variable domain (missing parts from reference TRBV13 and TRBJ2-7): AAGVIQSPRHLIKEKRETATLKCYPIPRHDTVYWYQQGPGQDPQFLISFYEKMQSDKGSIPDRFSAQQFSDYHSELNMSSLELGDSALYFCASSSGLAGWDEQYFGPGTRLTVT.

V is TRBV13 and J is TRBJ1-1, with 8 bases fitting TRBD1. Germline V lookup: CDR1 PRHDT, CDR2 FYEKMQ (reference sequence). The trim removed 5 bases at V and 1 base at J, leaving 18 bases unmatched. The CDR3 covers 19 residues. The CDR3 is CASSLNTPSRQGTNTEAFF. CDR3 nucleotides: TGTGCCAGCAGCCTAAACACCCCTAGCCGACAGGGGACGAACACTGAAGCTTTCTTT.

The V call is TRBV5-1, the J call TRBJ2-1; weak D call: TRBD1 (6 bases). The V and J ends lost 5 bases and 14 bases respectively, with 17 bases between them. This CDR3 is built from 12 residues. Germline CDR1 SGHRS, CDR2 YFSETQ. The CDR3: CASSFTGSWEFF. DNA of the CDR3: TGCGCCAGCAGTTTTACAGGGTCCTGGGAGTTCTTC. Variable domain in full (rest from reference TRBV5-1 and TRBJ2-1): KAGVTQTPRYLIKTRGQQVTLSCSPISGHRSVSWYQQTPGQGLQFLFEYFSETQRNKGNFPGRFSGRQFSNSRSEMNVSTLELGDSALYLCASSFTGSWEFFGPGTRLTVL.